These T cell receptor beta chains were read from a single sample in a study of blood T cell repertoires in COVID-19. Only in-frame clones appear in the TCRdb table, and some are missing; sequencing was by immunoSEQ multiplex PCR. The data show 100,000 to 150,000 clones, over 60% seen once. Sequencing input: peripheral blood. These receptors all come from a woman aged 70-85 years with acute or convalescent COVID-19. CDR3s include the opening cysteine and the closing phenylalanine or tryptophan. Fields, in order: J gene, V gene, CDR3 length, clone size, D gene, CDR3 DNA, CDR3 protein. A D gene is named only where the DNA matches it firmly. Clone size appears in some rows only: once, few, many, or a class for an expanded clone.

J: TRBJ2-2
V: TRBV3-1/TRBV3-2
length: 15
size: NA
D: NA
DNA: TGTGCCAGCAGCCAAAGCGGGCCCCGGCCCGGGGAGCTGTTTTTT
CDR3: CASSQSGPRPGELFF

J: TRBJ1-1
V: TRBV9
length: 15
size: NA
D: NA
DNA: TGTGCCAGCAGCGTAGGAGGGCACGGTAGCACTGAAGCTTTCTTT
CDR3: CASSVGGHGSTEAFF

J: TRBJ1-6
V: TRBV27
length: 15
size: many
D: TRBD1
DNA: TGTGCCAGCAGCCAAAACAGGGGGCGCGTGACACCCCTCCACTTT
CDR3: CASSQNRGRVTPLHF

J: TRBJ2-5
V: TRBV5-1
length: 16
size: NA
D: TRBD2
DNA: TGCGCCAGCAGCACCGGGACTAGCGGGAATTCAGAGACCCAGTACTTC
CDR3: CASSTGTSGNSETQYF

J: TRBJ2-3
V: TRBV25-1
length: 16
size: NA
D: TRBD2
DNA: TGTGCCAGCAGTGACTCCCTCCGGCGGGAGTCAGATACGCAGTATTTT
CDR3: CASSDSLRRESDTQYF

J: TRBJ2-2
V: TRBV7-2
length: 15
size: NA
D: NA
DNA: TGTGCCAGCAGCGCCCGGACAGCCGGCACCGGGGAGCTGTTTTTT
CDR3: CASSARTAGTGELFF

J: TRBJ2-3
V: TRBV5-4
length: 11
size: NA
D: NA
DNA: TGTGCCAGCAGCCGGGCAGGGACGCAGTATTTT
CDR3: CASSRAGTQYF

J: TRBJ2-5
V: TRBV7-8
length: 14
size: NA
D: NA
DNA: TGTGCCAGCAGCCCGACGATAGGAGGTCGGACCCAGTACTTC
CDR3: CASSPTIGGRTQYF

J: TRBJ2-7
V: TRBV11-2
length: 13
size: NA
D: NA
DNA: TGTGCCAGCAGCTTGGGCAGGACCTACGAGCAGTACTTC
CDR3: CASSLGRTYEQYF

J: TRBJ2-1
V: TRBV5-1
length: 16
size: few
D: TRBD2
DNA: TGCGCCAGCAGCCCCGGGACTAGCGGGAGGGTGGGTGAGCAGTTCTTC
CDR3: CASSPGTSGRVGEQFF

J: TRBJ1-2
V: TRBV29-1
length: 13
size: NA
D: TRBD1
DNA: TGCAGCGTTGAGGGACAGAGAGTCTATGGCTACACCTTC
CDR3: CSVEGQRVYGYTF

J: TRBJ1-4
V: TRBV14
length: 14
size: NA
D: TRBD1
DNA: TGTGCCAGCAGCCCCCAGGGGGTGGGCGAAAAACTGTTTTTT
CDR3: CASSPQGVGEKLFF

J: TRBJ2-7
V: TRBV5-1
length: 17
size: NA
D: NA
DNA: TGCGCCAGCAGCTTGGCCCCGGTCGGCTTCACAGGCTACGAGCAGTACTTC
CDR3: CASSLAPVGFTGYEQYF

J: TRBJ1-5
V: TRBV7-2
length: 16
size: NA
D: TRBD1
DNA: TGTGCCAGCAGCTTAGGAGGGGGCCGCCTTCATCAGCCCCAGCATTTT
CDR3: CASSLGGGRLHQPQHF

J: TRBJ1-2
V: TRBV6-5
length: 12
size: NA
D: TRBD1
DNA: TGTGCCAGCAGGACACCAGGGGGCAGCTACACCTTC
CDR3: CASRTPGGSYTF

J: TRBJ1-3
V: TRBV9
length: 14
size: once
D: NA
DNA: TGTGCCAGCAGCGTAGATCCATCAGGAAACACCATATATTTT
CDR3: CASSVDPSGNTIYF

J: TRBJ1-6
V: TRBV7-9
length: 15
size: NA
D: NA
DNA: TGTGCCAGCAGCTTAGCGGCAGGCTACAATTCACCCCTCCACTTT
CDR3: CASSLAAGYNSPLHF

J: TRBJ1-2
V: TRBV6-1
length: 12
size: NA
D: NA
DNA: TGTGCCAGCAGTGAATGGGGGGAGCGCTACACCTTC
CDR3: CASSEWGERYTF

J: TRBJ1-1
V: TRBV6-2/TRBV6-3
length: 16
size: once
D: NA
DNA: TGTGCCAGCAGTGGCTCCCTCACGCCCCATTTTGCCCCTGCTTTCTTT
CDR3: CASSGSLTPHFAPAFF

J: TRBJ2-3
V: TRBV6-1
length: 15
size: NA
D: NA
DNA: TGTGCCAGCAGTGAAGTGAGGCCGGCCGGAGATACGCAGTATTTT
CDR3: CASSEVRPAGDTQYF

J: TRBJ1-4
V: TRBV6-6
length: 12
size: NA
D: NA
DNA: TGTGCCAGCAGAGAAGGGGGTGAAAAACTGTTTTTT
CDR3: CASREGGEKLFF

J: TRBJ2-7
V: TRBV2
length: 15
size: NA
D: TRBD2
DNA: TGTGCCAGCAGTAGTAGCAAACTATCGGGGGGCGAGCAGTACTTC
CDR3: CASSSSKLSGGEQYF

J: TRBJ2-3
V: TRBV19
length: 17
size: few
D: TRBD2
DNA: TGTGCCAGTAGTATGACCTCAGCGGGAGTTAGCACAGATACGCAGTATTTT
CDR3: CASSMTSAGVSTDTQYF

J: TRBJ1-2
V: TRBV6-5
length: 14
size: NA
D: NA
DNA: TGTGCCAGCAGTTACGGGACAAGCAACTATGGCTACACCTTC
CDR3: CASSYGTSNYGYTF

J: TRBJ2-7
V: TRBV5-4
length: 16
size: many
D: NA
DNA: TGTGCCAGCAGCCACAGCCCAAAGACAGGAAACTACGAGCAGTACTTC
CDR3: CASSHSPKTGNYEQYF

J: TRBJ2-7
V: TRBV27
length: 13
size: NA
D: NA
DNA: TGTGCCAGCAGTTTAGGAGGTTTCTACGAGCAGTACTTC
CDR3: CASSLGGFYEQYF

J: TRBJ2-3
V: TRBV28
length: 16
size: NA
D: TRBD1
DNA: TGTGCCAGCAGTTTGGTCGGGACAGGGTTGTTAGATACGCAGTATTTT
CDR3: CASSLVGTGLLDTQYF

J: TRBJ2-1
V: TRBV4-3
length: 17
size: NA
D: TRBD2
DNA: TGCGCCAGCAGCCAAGATTGGACTAGCGGGGGTAAAGATGAGCAGTTCTTC
CDR3: CASSQDWTSGGKDEQFF

J: TRBJ2-7
V: TRBV5-1
length: 12
size: NA
D: TRBD1
DNA: TGCGCCAGCCGGGACAGGGTCGACGAGCAGTACTTC
CDR3: CASRDRVDEQYF

J: TRBJ2-2
V: TRBV24-1
length: 17
size: NA
D: NA
DNA: TGTGCCACCAGTGCCACCCTACAGGGTTCGAACACCGGGGAGCTGTTTTTT
CDR3: CATSATLQGSNTGELFF

J: TRBJ2-3
V: TRBV7-3
length: 17
size: NA
D: TRBD1
DNA: TGTGCCAGCAGCTTAACCCCGACAGGGGGATCGGGTGCTACGCAGTATTTT
CDR3: CASSLTPTGGSGATQYF